The 24 T cell receptor beta chains below were found in one sample sequenced in a study of T-cell memory formation after mild COVID-19. MiXCR, applied by TCRdb to the 5' RACE reads, yields one record per CDR3 protein. The sample has around 200,000 distinct CDR3 sequences; about 22% are singletons. The sequenced sample consisted of PBMCs or a T cell subset sorted from them (not recorded which). The receptors stem from an adult woman who had mild COVID-19 (a few samples of this study predate the infection). Cell type and time point are not known.

The table lists this clonotype with a few counts. The rearrangement links TRBV4-1 to TRBJ1-2; D may be TRBD1 (5 bases). Germline assignment: CDR1 MGHRA and CDR2 YSYEKL. This CDR3 is 13 amino acids long. The V gene lost 2 bases and the J gene lost 7 bases, with 11 bases spanning the gap. DNA for the CDR3: TGCGCCAGCAGCCAACAGGGTGTGCGTGGCTACACCTTC. It is translated as CASSQQGVRGYTF.

The chain carries TRBV19 and TRBJ1-1; D may be TRBD1 (5 bases). With 3 bases removed from V and 6 bases from J, the gap between germline ends came to 11 bases. The germline gives CDR1 LNHDA, CDR2 SQIVND (reference sequence). The CDR3 covers 13 residues. DNA for the CDR3: TGTGCCAGTAGTATGGCGGGGGGATCTGAAGCTTTCTTT. Its translation is CASSMAGGSEAFF.

The rearrangement uses TRBV4-1 and TRBJ2-5, with D perhaps being TRBD1 or TRBD2 (6 bases each). The germline V gene has CDR1 MGHRA and CDR2 YSYEKL. The CDR3 is 15 residues long. The V end lost 2 bases, the J end lost 4 bases, and 14 bases lay between the germline ends. CDR3 region: CASSQLVQGLETQYF. The CDR3 nucleotides read TGCGCCAGCAGCCAACTGGTACAGGGACTAGAGACCCAGTACTTC.

The V gene is TRBV20-1, the J gene TRBJ2-7; D may correspond to TRBD1 or TRBD2 (5 bases each). V shed 1 base and J shed 5 bases, with 12 bases lying between them. The CDR3 extends over 13 amino acids. The germline gives CDR1 DFQATT, CDR2 SNEGSKA (reference sequence). CDR3 sequence: CSARGGVANEQYF. As DNA, the CDR3 is TGCAGTGCTAGAGGAGGGGTTGCCAACGAGCAGTACTTC.

The chain carries TRBV6-2 or TRBV6-3 and TRBJ2-7, with 12 bases lining up with TRBD2. CDR1 and CDR2 from the germline V gene are MNHEY and SVGEGT. The J segment lost 5 bases and the V segment lost 2 bases, leaving 4 bases of the junction unmatched. CDR3 length: 15 amino acids. In DNA form, the CDR3 reads TGTGCCAGCAGTTACGAGCTAGCGGGAGGGAACGAGCAGTACTTC. Its translation: CASSYELAGGNEQYF.

About this clonotype: Sequence at one end of the junction differs from germline and may be a read error. The chain has TRBV20-1 and TRBJ2-7; 7 nucleotides line up with TRBD2. CDR1 and CDR2 from the germline V gene are DFQATT and SNEGSKA (reference sequence). CDR3 length: 14 residues. The CDR3 DNA reads TGCAGTGCCAGAGGCGGGAGAGTAATCTACGAGCAGTACTTC. Amino acids: CSARGGRVIYEQYF.

In regard to this clonotype: The junction and the germline gene differ at one end; a read error may be behind it. The rearrangement joins TRBV3-1 to TRBJ2-5; 7 bases align to TRBD2. The germline CDR1 and CDR2 sequences are LGHDT and YNNKEL (reference sequence). The CDR3 runs to 17 residues. CDR3 region: CASIQVLRREDNGTQYF. CDR3 sequence (DNA): TGTGCCAGCATCCAAGTTTTGAGACGGGAGGATAACGGGACCCAGTACTTC.

In the case of this clonotype: This may arise from a read error, as a much more abundant clone is one base away. This sequence joins TRBV2 and TRBJ2-7; no clear D gene. Between the trimmed V and J ends, which lost 6 bases and 6 bases, there was a span of 6 bases. CDR3 length equals 10 residues. CDR1 is SNHLY and CDR2 is FYNNEI in the germline V gene. The CDR3 DNA is TGTGCCAGCAGGGGTTCCGAGCAGTACTTC. This encodes CASRGSEQYF.

In this sample, this clonotype turned up a few times. Here the CDR3 reads CASSELADRGDEQFF. The DNA of the CDR3 is TGTGCCAGCAGTGAACTGGCAGACAGGGGCGATGAGCAGTTCTTC. The chain links TRBV6-1 to TRBJ2-1; TRBD1 aligns across 8 bases. V was clipped by 2 bases and J by 8 bases; unmatched bases: 8. This CDR3 region has 15 residues. Looked up from germline, CDR1 is MNHNS and CDR2 is SASEGT.

This clonotype was observed a handful of times. The rearrangement links TRBV15 to TRBJ2-2, with TRBD2 matching 10 bases. With V trimmed by 5 bases and J by 3 bases, 3 bases remained unmatched. CDR3 size: 15 residues. Germline V CDR1 and CDR2: LNHNV, YYDKDF (reference sequence). The DNA for the CDR3 is TGTGCCACCAGCCCTAGCGGGAGCCACACCGGGGAGCTGTTTTTT. Encoded protein: CATSPSGSHTGELFF. Supplemented by reference TRBV15 and TRBJ2-2, the full variable domain reads DAMVIQNPRYQVTQFGKPVTLSCSQTLNHNVMYWYQQKSSQAPKLLFHYYDKDFNNEADTPDNFQSRRPNTSFCFLDIRSPGLGDTAMYLCATSPSGSHTGELFFGEGSRLTVL.

This clonotype turned up a few times. The V call is TRBV12-3 or TRBV12-4, the J call TRBJ2-1, with TRBD1 matching over 7 bases. The V and J ends lost 5 bases and 2 bases, in that order; junction bases with no gene match: 3. CDR3 length equals 14 residues. CDR3 DNA sequence: TGTGCCAGCAGTCAGACAGGGACCTACAATGAGCAGTTCTTC. It yields the protein CASSQTGTYNEQFF.

In its sample, this clonotype was seen a few times. The rearrangement joins TRBV7-9 to TRBJ2-7; TRBD2 matches 7 bases. The CDR3 loop spans 16 amino acids. Germline assignment: CDR1 SEHNR and CDR2 FQNEAQ (reference sequence). The J segment lost 1 base and the V segment lost 8 bases, leaving 14 bases of the junction unmatched. The CDR3, as DNA: TGTGCCAGCTGCTCCACCATGGCTAGCGGATCCTACGAGCAGTACTTC. Translated: CASCSTMASGSYEQYF.

The count of this clonotype is one. This sequence joins TRBV19 and TRBJ2-3; D remains unclear. The CDR3 sequence is 15 residues long. Germline V gene sequence: CDR1 LNHDA, CDR2 SQIVND (reference sequence). The V end was cut by 2 bases, the J end by 2 bases, with 11 bases between. In nucleotides, the CDR3 is TGTGCCAGTAGTATACTGGGTCACGCCACAGATACGCAGTATTTT. Amino acids: CASSILGHATDTQYF. Together with reference TRBV19 and TRBJ2-3, the CDR3 gives the full variable domain: DGGITQSPKYLFRKEGQNVTLSCEQNLNHDAMYWYRQDPGQGLRLIYYSQIVNDFQKGDIAEGYSVSREKKESFPLTVTSAQKNPTAFYLCASSILGHATDTQYFGPGTRLTVL.

This clonotype was detected only a few times. The rearrangement uses TRBV20-1 and TRBJ1-1, with TRBD1 identical over 7 bases. Germline CDR1 and CDR2: DFQATT and SNEGSKA (reference sequence). Trimming took 0 bases from V and 5 from J; bases not matched to a gene: 3. The CDR3 has 13 amino acids. The CDR3 DNA reads as TGCAGTGCTAGAGAGACAGGGATGACTGAAGCTTTCTTT. Its translation is CSARETGMTEAFF.

This clonotype has more than one count but fewer than ten. The chain uses TRBV4-1 and TRBJ1-1, with D possibly matching TRBD1 (5 bases). CDR1 and CDR2 from the germline V gene are MGHRA and YSYEKL. Trimming cost V 0 bases and J 6 bases, with 20 bases left between them. The CDR3 is 17 amino acids. The CDR3, as DNA: TGCGCCAGCAGCCAAGAGGGGCGAAAGGAGGGGTTCCCTGAAGCTTTCTTT. As protein: CASSQEGRKEGFPEAFF.

The table lists this clonotype with a few counts. This chain links TRBV15 with TRBJ2-5; D uncertain. The CDR3 runs 12 residues. V shed 5 bases and J shed 5 bases, with 9 bases lying between them. Germline V lookup: CDR1 LNHNV, CDR2 YYDKDF (reference sequence). The CDR3 DNA reads as TGTGCCACCAGCGCCGCAAGGGAGACCCAGTACTTC. Its protein is CATSAARETQYF.

The V call is TRBV4-3, the J call TRBJ2-7; 7 bases are shared with TRBD1. This CDR3 is built from 13 residues. Germline V gene lookup returns CDR1 LGHNA and CDR2 YSLEER. J was trimmed by 4 bases and V by 4 bases; bases with no gene match: 4. CDR3 DNA: TGCGCCAGCAGCCGGGACAGCCATTACGAGCAGTACTTC. Protein product: CASSRDSHYEQYF.

This chain connects TRBV24-1 to TRBJ1-5; D might be TRBD1 (6 bases). Germline V lookup: CDR1 KGHDR, CDR2 SFDVKD. CDR3 size: 16 residues. Trimming cost V 3 bases and J 3 bases, with 14 bases left between them. CDR3 nucleotides: TGTGCCACCAGTGATCACAAACAGGGCCACAATCAGCCCCAGCATTTT. It encodes CATSDHKQGHNQPQHF.

This clonotype was counted only a few times. The chain recombines TRBV7-2 with TRBJ2-3; TRBD2 aligns across 8 bases. The CDR3 is made up of 14 amino acids. Trimming took 2 bases from V and 5 from J; bases not matched to a gene: 3. Germline V gene sequence: CDR1 SGHTA, CDR2 FQGNSA. CDR3 region: CASSLTSGGDTQYF. Written as DNA, the CDR3 is TGTGCCAGCAGCTTAACTAGCGGTGGAGATACGCAGTATTTT. Complete variable domain (other parts from reference TRBV7-2 and TRBJ2-3): GAGVSQSPSNKVTEKGKDVELRCDPISGHTALYWYRQSLGQGLEFLIYFQGNSAPDKSGLPSDRFSAERTGGSVSTLTIQRTQQEDSAVYLCASSLTSGGDTQYFGPGTRLTVL.

This clonotype was seen a few times. This chain uses TRBV7-2 with TRBJ2-2; TRBD1 might be the D (5 bases). The CDR3 is 15 residues long. CDR1 and CDR2 from the germline V gene are SGHTA and FQGNSA. The ends were cut back, 5 bases at V and 5 bases at J, with 15 bases in the middle. The CDR3 reads CASSARIGATGELFF. CDR3 DNA: TGTGCCAGCAGCGCACGAATTGGGGCAACCGGGGAGCTGTTTTTT.

The gene calls are TRBV28 and TRBJ2-3; TRBD1 agrees at 7 bases. V gave up 2 bases and J gave up 3 bases; unmatched junction bases: 5. Germline CDR1 is MDHEN and CDR2 is SYDVKM. The CDR3 sequence is 15 residues long. CDR3 protein: CASSLTGVVTDTQYF. The CDR3 DNA reads TGTGCCAGCAGTTTAACAGGGGTCGTTACAGATACGCAGTATTTT.

The rearrangement uses TRBV20-1 and TRBJ2-3, with TRBD2 identical over 10 bases. V shed 1 base and J 7 bases; nucleotides not matched to a gene: 17. CDR3 size: 18 residues. The V gene's germline CDR1 is DFQATT and CDR2 SNEGSKA (reference sequence). The CDR3 reads CSARASFLPGLASYTQYF. The CDR3 DNA is TGCAGTGCTAGAGCCTCCTTTTTACCGGGACTAGCGAGTTATACGCAGTATTTT.

For the CDR3, the DNA is TGTGCCAGCAGCTTAGGGTCTAGCGGTTACTACAATGAGCAGTTCTTC. Encoded protein: CASSLGSSGYYNEQFF. The chain employs TRBV7-9 and TRBJ2-1; 7 positions agree with TRBD2. CDR3 size: 16 residues. Per germline, CDR1 SEHNR and CDR2 FQNEAQ (reference sequence). The trim removed 1 base at V and 3 bases at J, leaving 6 bases unmatched. Supplemented by reference TRBV7-9 and TRBJ2-1, the full variable domain reads DTGVSQNPRHKITKRGQNVTFRCDPISEHNRLYWYRQTLGQGPEFLTYFQNEAQLEKSRLLSDRFSAERPKGSFSTLEIQRTEQGDSAMYLCASSLGSSGYYNEQFFGPGTRLTVL.

V usage is TRBV7-9 and J usage is TRBJ2-1, with 15 bases matching TRBD2. CDR3 length equals 16 residues. The germline V gene has CDR1 SEHNR and CDR2 FQNEAQ (reference sequence). Trimming cost V 4 bases and J 5 bases; bases outside gene matches: 3. DNA of the CDR3: TGTGCCAGCAGCTCCCGGACTAGCGGGGGGGACAATGAGCAGTTCTTC. Translating it yields CASSSRTSGGDNEQFF.